This is a list of T cell receptor delta chains from one sample in a study of Vδ1+ human thymocytes. TCRdb repeated clone calling on the multiplex PCR reads with CATT. The sample lists roughly 76,000 delta-chain clones, around 35% occurring once. Sequencing was carried out using Vdelta1+ gamma-delta thymocytes from the thymus. These receptors all stem from a boy under two years old who had congenital heart surgery. Each CDR3 is given with its conserved first and last residue. Each record gives: V gene, clone size, J gene, CDR3 protein. Some rows have no size entry. The others give once, few or many, or a class for an expanded clone.

V: TRDV1; size: few; J: TRDJ1; CDR3: CALGDLVLWGNTDKLIF
V: TRDV1; size: few; J: TRDJ1; CDR3: CALGEFPLPPISKVIF
V: TRDV1; size: -; J: TRDJ1; CDR3: CALGEPYCGDKLIF
V: TRDV1; size: -; J: TRDJ1; CDR3: CALGEPGGDRTYTDKLIF
V: TRDV1; size: -; J: TRDJ1; CDR3: CALGDPLPTRTGGYTDKLIF
V: TRDV1; size: -; J: TRDJ1; CDR3: CALGELGSGGYKLIF
V: TRDV1; size: -; J: TRDJ1; CDR3: CALGSAYWGRDTDKLIF
V: TRDV1; size: -; J: TRDJ1; CDR3: CALGEPRGIKYVAYTDKLIF
V: TRDV1; size: -; J: TRDJ1; CDR3: CALGESSPQAPGHKLIF
V: TRDV1; size: -; J: TRDJ1; CDR3: CALENRVSYAGHTDKLIF
V: TRDV1; size: few; J: TRDJ1; CDR3: CALGDPYGTDKLIF
V: TRDV1; size: -; J: TRDJ1; CDR3: CALGELETLAGSGSDKLIF
V: TRDV1; size: -; J: TRDJ1; CDR3: CALGVLNHKSGQRGGGYMGYTDKLIF
V: TRDV1; size: -; J: TRDJ1; CDR3: CALGVLPSGSYGRGILDKLIF
V: TRDV2; size: -; J: TRDJ1; CDR3: CACDTGGYSTGGYFYTDKLIF
V: TRDV1; size: -; J: TRDJ1; CDR3: CALGELPTGGRRRYTDKLIF
V: TRDV1; size: few; J: TRDJ1; CDR3: CALGDPWGDCEYTDKLIF
V: TRDV1; size: -; J: TRDJ1; CDR3: CALGASREGIRNKLIF
V: TRDV1; size: few; J: TRDJ1; CDR3: CALGELSLGDQYTDKLIF
V: TRDV1; size: -; J: TRDJ1; CDR3: CALGELRWNGLTHDKLIF
V: TRDV1; size: few; J: TRDJ1; CDR3: CALGELGGYEEGVGLIF
V: TRDV1; size: -; J: TRDJ1; CDR3: CALGVCLLRRGTIDKLIF
V: TRDV1; size: few; J: TRDJ1; CDR3: CALGEREVLGDTGTWTDKLIF
V: TRDV1; size: few; J: TRDJ1; CDR3: CALGERRRTVLYTDKLIF
V: TRDV1; size: -; J: TRDJ1; CDR3: CALGDAFSYVAGGYSVYTDKLIF
V: TRDV1; size: once; J: TRDJ1; CDR3: CALVDSWGEPTDKLIF